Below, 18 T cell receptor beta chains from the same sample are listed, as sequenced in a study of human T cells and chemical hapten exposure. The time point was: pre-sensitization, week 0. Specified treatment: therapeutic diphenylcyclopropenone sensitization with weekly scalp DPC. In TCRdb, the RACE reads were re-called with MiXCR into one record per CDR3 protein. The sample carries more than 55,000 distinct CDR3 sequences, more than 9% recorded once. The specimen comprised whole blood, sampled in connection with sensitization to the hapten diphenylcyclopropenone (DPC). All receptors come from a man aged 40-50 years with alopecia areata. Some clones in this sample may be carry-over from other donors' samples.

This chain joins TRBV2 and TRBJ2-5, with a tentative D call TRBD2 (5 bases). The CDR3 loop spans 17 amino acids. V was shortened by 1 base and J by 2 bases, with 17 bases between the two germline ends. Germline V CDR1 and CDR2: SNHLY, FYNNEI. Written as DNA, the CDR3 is TGTGCCAGCAGTGAAGGGGCGGGTCTCTCCCCTCAAGAGACCCAGTACTTC. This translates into CASSEGAGLSPQETQYF. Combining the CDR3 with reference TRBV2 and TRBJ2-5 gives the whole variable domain EPEVTQTPSHQVTQMGQEVILRCVPISNHLYFYWYRQILGQKVEFLVSFYNNEISEKSEIFDDQFSVERPDGSNFTLKIRSTKLEDSAMYFCASSEGAGLSPQETQYFGPGTRLLVL.

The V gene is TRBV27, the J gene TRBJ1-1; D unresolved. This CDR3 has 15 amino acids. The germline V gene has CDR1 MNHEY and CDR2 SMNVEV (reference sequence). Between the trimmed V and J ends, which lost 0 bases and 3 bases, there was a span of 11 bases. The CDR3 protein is CASSLSPGADTEAFF. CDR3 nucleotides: TGTGCCAGCAGTTTATCTCCGGGCGCCGACACTGAAGCTTTCTTT.

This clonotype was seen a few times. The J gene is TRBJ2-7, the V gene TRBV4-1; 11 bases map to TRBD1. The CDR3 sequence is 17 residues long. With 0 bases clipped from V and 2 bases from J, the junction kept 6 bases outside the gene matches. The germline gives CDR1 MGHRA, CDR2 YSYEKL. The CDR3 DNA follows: TGCGCCAGCAGCCAAGATCCCCGGACAGGGGGCCCCTACGAGCAGTACTTC. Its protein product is CASSQDPRTGGPYEQYF.

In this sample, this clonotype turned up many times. CDR3 sequence reads: CASSSPGLNTEAFF. DNA for the CDR3: TGTGCCAGCAGTTCCCCGGGGTTAAACACTGAAGCTTTCTTT. This chain links TRBV28 with TRBJ1-1, with D unresolved. The CDR3 covers 14 residues. Trimming removed 4 bases at V and 2 bases at J, with 11 bases between. CDR1 and CDR2 (germline): MDHEN, SYDVKM.

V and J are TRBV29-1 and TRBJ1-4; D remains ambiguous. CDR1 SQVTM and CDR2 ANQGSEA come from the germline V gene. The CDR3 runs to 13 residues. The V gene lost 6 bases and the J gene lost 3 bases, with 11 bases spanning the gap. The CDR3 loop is CSVAGMANEKLFF. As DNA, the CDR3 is TGCAGCGTAGCAGGAATGGCTAATGAAAAACTGTTTTTT.

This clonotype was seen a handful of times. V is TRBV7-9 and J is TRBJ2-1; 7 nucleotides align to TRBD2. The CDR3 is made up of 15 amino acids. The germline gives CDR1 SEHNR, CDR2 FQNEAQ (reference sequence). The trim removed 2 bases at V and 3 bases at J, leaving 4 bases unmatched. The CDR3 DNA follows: TGTGCCAGCAGCTTACCGGGAGGCGGCTACAATGAGCAGTTCTTC. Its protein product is CASSLPGGGYNEQFF.

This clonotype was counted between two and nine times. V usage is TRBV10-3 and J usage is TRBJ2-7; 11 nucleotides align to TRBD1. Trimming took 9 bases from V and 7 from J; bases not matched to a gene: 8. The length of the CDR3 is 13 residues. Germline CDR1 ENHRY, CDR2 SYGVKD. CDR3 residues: CAISDRGLGEQYF. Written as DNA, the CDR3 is TGTGCCATATCGGACAGGGGGCTGGGGGAGCAGTACTTC.

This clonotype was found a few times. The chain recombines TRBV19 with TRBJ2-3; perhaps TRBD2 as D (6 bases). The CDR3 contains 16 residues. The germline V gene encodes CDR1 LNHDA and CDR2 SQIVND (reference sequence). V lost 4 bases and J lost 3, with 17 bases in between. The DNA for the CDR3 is TGTGCCAGTAGTACCAATGTACGGGGGAGGACAGATACGCAGTATTTT. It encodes CASSTNVRGRTDTQYF.

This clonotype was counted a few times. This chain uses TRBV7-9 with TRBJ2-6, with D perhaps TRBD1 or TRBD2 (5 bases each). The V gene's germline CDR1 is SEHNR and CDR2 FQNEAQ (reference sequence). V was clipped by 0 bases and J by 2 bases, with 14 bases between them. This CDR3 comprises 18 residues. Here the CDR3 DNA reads TGTGCCAGCAGCTTAGCGCGAGAGGGGCGAACTGGGGCCAACGTCCTGACTTTC. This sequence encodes CASSLAREGRTGANVLTF.

The CDR3 DNA is TGTGCCACCAGCAGACCCCGGGGCAGGGCTCTCGAGCAGTACTTC. This encodes CATSRPRGRALEQYF. V and J are TRBV15 and TRBJ2-7; perhaps D is TRBD1 or TRBD2 (5 bases each). The CDR3 has 15 amino acids. Trimming cost V 2 bases and J 6 bases, with 17 bases left between them. Germline values: CDR1 LNHNV, CDR2 YYDKDF (reference sequence).

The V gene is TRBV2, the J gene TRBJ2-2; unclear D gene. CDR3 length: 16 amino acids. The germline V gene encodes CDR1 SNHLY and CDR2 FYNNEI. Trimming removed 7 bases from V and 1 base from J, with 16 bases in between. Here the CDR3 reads CASTSSGWRNTGELFF. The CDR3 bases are TGTGCCAGCACCTCAAGTGGGTGGCGGAACACCGGGGAGCTGTTTTTT.

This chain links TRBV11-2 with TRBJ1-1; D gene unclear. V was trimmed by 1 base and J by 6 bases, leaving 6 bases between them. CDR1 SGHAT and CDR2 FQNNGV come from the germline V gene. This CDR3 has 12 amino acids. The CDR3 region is CASSLGLAEAFF. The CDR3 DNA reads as TGTGCCAGCAGCTTAGGGTTGGCTGAAGCTTTCTTT.

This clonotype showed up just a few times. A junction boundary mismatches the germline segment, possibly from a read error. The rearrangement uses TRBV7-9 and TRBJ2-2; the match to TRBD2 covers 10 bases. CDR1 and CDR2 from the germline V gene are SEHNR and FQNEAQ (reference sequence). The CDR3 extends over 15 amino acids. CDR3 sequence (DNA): TGTGCCAGCAGCATAGCGGGAGGCTCCACCGGGGAGCTGTTTTTT. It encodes CASSIAGGSTGELFF.

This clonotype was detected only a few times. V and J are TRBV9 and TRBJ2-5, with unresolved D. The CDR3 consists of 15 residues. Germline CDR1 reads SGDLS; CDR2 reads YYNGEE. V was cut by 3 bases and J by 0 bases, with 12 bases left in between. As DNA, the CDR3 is TGTGCCAGCAGCGAACGCCAATGGTACCAAGAGACCCAGTACTTC. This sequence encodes CASSERQWYQETQYF.

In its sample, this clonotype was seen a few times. The CDR3 reads CASSLEAGVSSYNEQFF. CDR3 coding DNA: TGTGCCAGCAGCCTGGAGGCGGGAGTTAGCTCCTACAATGAGCAGTTCTTC. The chain joins TRBV5-6 to TRBJ2-1; 7 positions match TRBD2. Per germline, CDR1 SGHDT and CDR2 YYEEEE. V dropped 4 bases and J dropped 0; count of bases not matched to a gene: 10. The CDR3 has 17 residues.

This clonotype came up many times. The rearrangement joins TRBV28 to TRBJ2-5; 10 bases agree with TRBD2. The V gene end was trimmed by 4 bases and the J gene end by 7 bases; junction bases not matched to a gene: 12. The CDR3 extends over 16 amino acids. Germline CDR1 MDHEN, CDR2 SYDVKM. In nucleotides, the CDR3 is TGTGCCAGCAGTTCCGGGACTAGCGCATCCCGGGGGACCCAGTACTTC. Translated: CASSSGTSASRGTQYF.

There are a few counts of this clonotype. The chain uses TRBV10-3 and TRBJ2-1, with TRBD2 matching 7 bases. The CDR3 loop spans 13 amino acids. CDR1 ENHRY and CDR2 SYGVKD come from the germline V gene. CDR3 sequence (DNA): TGTCCAGTTTGGGGCGGGAGTCGGGATGAGCAGTTCTTC. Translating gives CPVWGGSRDEQFF.

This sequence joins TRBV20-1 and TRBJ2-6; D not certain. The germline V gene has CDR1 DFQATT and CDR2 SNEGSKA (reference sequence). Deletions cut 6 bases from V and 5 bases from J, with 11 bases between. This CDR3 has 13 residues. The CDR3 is CSAASGRANVLTF. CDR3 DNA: TGCAGTGCGGCCAGTGGGCGGGCCAACGTCCTGACTTTC.